The rows below give T cell receptor beta chains drawn from one sample of a study of blood T cell repertoires in COVID-19. Data came from immunoSEQ multiplex PCR; TCRdb stores just in-frame clones and leaves some out. The repertoire has 150,000 or so clones, 60% to 80% of them found once; the top ten carry about 2.9%. The specimen was PBMCs or T cells enriched from blood (not recorded which). The receptors were sampled from a woman in her fifties or sixties who had recovered from COVID-19. Both conserved end residues are part of each CDR3. D genes are given only for firm matches. Clone size is stated in some rows and not others, as once, few, many or a class when expanded.

j_gene: TRBJ1-2
abundance: NA
d_gene: TRBD1
v_gene: TRBV3-1/TRBV3-2
CDR3aa: CASSGDRRTRNYGYTF
CDR3nt: TGTGCCAGCAGCGGGGACAGGCGTACTCGCAACTATGGCTACACCTTC

j_gene: TRBJ1-2
abundance: few
d_gene: NA
v_gene: TRBV6-5
CDR3aa: CASSWGLDYGYTF
CDR3nt: TGTGCCAGCAGCTGGGGGCTCGACTATGGCTACACCTTC

j_gene: TRBJ1-2
abundance: NA
d_gene: TRBD1
v_gene: TRBV10-3
CDR3aa: CAISSWTGSPFYGYTF
CDR3nt: TGTGCCATCAGTTCATGGACAGGTTCGCCTTTCTATGGCTACACCTTC

j_gene: TRBJ1-4
abundance: NA
d_gene: NA
v_gene: TRBV12-5
CDR3aa: CASGFIQGEKLFF
CDR3nt: TGTGCTAGTGGTTTTATCCAGGGTGAAAAACTGTTTTTT

j_gene: TRBJ1-1
abundance: NA
d_gene: NA
v_gene: TRBV11-2
CDR3aa: CASNFEWAANTEAFF
CDR3nt: TGTGCCAGCAACTTTGAGTGGGCAGCGAACACTGAAGCTTTCTTT

j_gene: TRBJ1-5
abundance: NA
d_gene: NA
v_gene: TRBV30
CDR3aa: CAWRDGQKSNQPQHF
CDR3nt: TGTGCCTGGAGAGACGGACAGAAGAGCAATCAGCCCCAGCATTTT

j_gene: TRBJ1-5
abundance: NA
d_gene: TRBD1
v_gene: TRBV30
CDR3aa: CAWSAGQGAGQPQHF
CDR3nt: TGTGCCTGGAGTGCTGGACAGGGGGCTGGACAGCCCCAGCATTTT

j_gene: TRBJ1-5
abundance: NA
d_gene: NA
v_gene: TRBV4-2
CDR3aa: CASSENGDNQPQHF
CDR3nt: TGTGCCAGCAGCGAGAACGGAGATAATCAGCCCCAGCATTTT

j_gene: TRBJ1-6
abundance: NA
d_gene: TRBD1
v_gene: TRBV10-1
CDR3aa: CASKSDRLSPLHF
CDR3nt: TGCGCCAGCAAATCGGACAGGCTTTCACCCCTCCACTTT

j_gene: TRBJ2-3
abundance: NA
d_gene: TRBD1
v_gene: TRBV6-5
CDR3aa: CASSSDRYTQYF
CDR3nt: TGTGCCAGCAGTTCGGACAGGTATACGCAGTATTTT

j_gene: TRBJ2-7
abundance: NA
d_gene: NA
v_gene: TRBV5-1
CDR3aa: CASSELGLSSYEQYF
CDR3nt: TGCGCCAGCAGCGAACTGGGACTTAGCTCCTACGAGCAGTACTTC

j_gene: TRBJ2-7
abundance: NA
d_gene: NA
v_gene: TRBV11-3
CDR3aa: CASSPGGDTYEQYF
CDR3nt: TGTGCCAGCAGCCCCGGCGGCGATACCTACGAGCAGTACTTC